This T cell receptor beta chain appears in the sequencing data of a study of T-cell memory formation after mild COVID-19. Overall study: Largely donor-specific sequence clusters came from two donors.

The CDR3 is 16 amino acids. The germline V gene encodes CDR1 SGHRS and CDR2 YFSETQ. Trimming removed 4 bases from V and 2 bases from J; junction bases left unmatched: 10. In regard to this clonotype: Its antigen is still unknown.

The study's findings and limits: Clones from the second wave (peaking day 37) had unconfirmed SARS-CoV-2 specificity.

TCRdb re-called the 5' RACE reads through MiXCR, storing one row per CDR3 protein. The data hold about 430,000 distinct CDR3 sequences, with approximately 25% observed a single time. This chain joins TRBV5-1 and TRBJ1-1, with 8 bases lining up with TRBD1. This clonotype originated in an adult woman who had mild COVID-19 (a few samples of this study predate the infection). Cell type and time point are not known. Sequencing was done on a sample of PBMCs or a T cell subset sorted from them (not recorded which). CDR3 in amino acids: CASSAETGAFNTEAFF. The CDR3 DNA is TGCGCCAGCAGCGCAGAGACAGGGGCCTTTAACACTGAAGCTTTCTTT.